This T cell receptor beta chain originates from a study of Ad26.COV2.S vaccination and SARS-CoV-2 variants. This CDR3 has 14 residues. Looked up from germline, CDR1 is SGHDT and CDR2 is YYEEEE. The ends were cut back, 1 base at V and 3 bases at J, with 10 bases in the middle. Stated treatment: roughly 19 received Ad26.COV2.S at low or high dose, single or two shots; about 5 received placebo; per-sample allocation not given. Specimen acquisition occurred on day 63 following the initial vaccine or placebo injection. Generated by immunoSEQ multiplex PCR, the TCRdb table keeps only in-frame clones and is missing some. The sample lists more than 300,000 clones, 88% seen once, with 6.4% in the top ten.

This clonotype was obtained from a person between 18 and 65 years old who received the Ad26.COV2.S COVID-19 vaccine or a placebo. J is TRBJ1-1 and V is TRBV5-6, with D maybe TRBD1 (6 bases). Sequenced material: peripheral blood, taken in a trial of Ad26.COV2.S vaccine versus placebo. CDR3 residues: CASSLWGADTEAFF. The CDR3 nucleotides are TGTGCCAGCAGCTTGTGGGGGGCGGACACTGAAGCTTTCTTT.